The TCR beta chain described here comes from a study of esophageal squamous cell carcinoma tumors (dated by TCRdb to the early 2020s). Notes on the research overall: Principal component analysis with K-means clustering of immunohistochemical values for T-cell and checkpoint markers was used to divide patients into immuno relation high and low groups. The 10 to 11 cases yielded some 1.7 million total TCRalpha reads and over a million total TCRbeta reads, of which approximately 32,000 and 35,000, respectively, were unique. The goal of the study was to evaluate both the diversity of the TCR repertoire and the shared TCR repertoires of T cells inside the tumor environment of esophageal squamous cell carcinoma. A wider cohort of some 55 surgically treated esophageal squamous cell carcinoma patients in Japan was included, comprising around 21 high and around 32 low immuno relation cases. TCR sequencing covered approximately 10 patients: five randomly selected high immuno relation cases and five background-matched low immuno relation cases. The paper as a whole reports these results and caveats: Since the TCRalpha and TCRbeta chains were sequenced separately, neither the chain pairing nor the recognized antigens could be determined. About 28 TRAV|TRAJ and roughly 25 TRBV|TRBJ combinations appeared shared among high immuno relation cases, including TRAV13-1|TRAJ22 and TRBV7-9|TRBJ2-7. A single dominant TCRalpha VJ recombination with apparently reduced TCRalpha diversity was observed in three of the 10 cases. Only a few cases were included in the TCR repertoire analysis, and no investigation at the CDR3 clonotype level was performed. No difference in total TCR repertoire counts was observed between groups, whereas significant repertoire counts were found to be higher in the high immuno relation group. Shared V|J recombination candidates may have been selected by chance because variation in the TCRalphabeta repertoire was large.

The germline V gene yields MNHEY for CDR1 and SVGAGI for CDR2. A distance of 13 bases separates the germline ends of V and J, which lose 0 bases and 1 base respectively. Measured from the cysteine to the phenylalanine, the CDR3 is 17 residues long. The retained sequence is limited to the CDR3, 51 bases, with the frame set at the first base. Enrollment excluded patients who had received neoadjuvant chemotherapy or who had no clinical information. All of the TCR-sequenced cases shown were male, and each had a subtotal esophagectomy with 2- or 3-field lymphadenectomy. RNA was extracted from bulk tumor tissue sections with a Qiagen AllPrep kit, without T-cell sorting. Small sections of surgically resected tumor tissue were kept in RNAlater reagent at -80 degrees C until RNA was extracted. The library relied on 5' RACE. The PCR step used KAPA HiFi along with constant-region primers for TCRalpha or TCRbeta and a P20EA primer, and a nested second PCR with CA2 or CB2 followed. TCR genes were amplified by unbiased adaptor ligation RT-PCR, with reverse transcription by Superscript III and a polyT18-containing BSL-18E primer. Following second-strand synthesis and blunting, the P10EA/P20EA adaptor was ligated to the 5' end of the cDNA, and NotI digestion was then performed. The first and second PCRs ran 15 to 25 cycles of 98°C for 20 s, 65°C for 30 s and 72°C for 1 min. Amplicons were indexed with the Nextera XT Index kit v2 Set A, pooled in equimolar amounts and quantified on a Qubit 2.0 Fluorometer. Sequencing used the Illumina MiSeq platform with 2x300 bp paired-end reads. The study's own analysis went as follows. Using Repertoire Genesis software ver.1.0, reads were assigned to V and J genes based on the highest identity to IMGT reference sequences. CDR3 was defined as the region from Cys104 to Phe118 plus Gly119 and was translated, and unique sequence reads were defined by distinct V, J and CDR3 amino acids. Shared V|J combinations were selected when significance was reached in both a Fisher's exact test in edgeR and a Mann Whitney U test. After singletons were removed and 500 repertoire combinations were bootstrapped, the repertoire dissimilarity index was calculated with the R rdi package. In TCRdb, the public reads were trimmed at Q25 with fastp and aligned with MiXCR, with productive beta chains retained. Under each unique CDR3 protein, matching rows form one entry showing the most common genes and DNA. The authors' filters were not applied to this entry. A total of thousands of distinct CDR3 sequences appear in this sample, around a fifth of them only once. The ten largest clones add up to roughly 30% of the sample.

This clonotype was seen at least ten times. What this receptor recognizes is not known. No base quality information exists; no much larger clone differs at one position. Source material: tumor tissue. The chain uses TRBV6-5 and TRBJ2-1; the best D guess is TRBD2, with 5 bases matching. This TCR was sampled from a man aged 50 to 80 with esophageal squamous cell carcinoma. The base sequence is TGTGCCAGCAGTTACTCCGGTGGCGGAGGTTCCTACAATGAGCAGTTCTTC. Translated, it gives CASSYSGGGGSYNEQFF.